Following are 24 T cell receptor beta chains from one sample sequenced in a study of OX40 agonist ivuxolimab in advanced cancers. The protocol was immunoSEQ multiplex PCR, while the TCRdb copy is restricted to in-frame clones and leaves out a portion. The repertoire includes tens of thousands of clones, about 90% of them detected once, and about 4.1% sits in the top ten. Sample: CD4+ or CD8+ T cells sorted from blood, taken in a trial of the OX40 agonist ivuxolimab. These receptors were taken from an adult with an advanced solid tumor such as melanoma, head and neck, liver or kidney cancer.

The chain is built from TRBV29-1 and TRBJ1-2; TRBD1 aligns across 7 bases. This CDR3 spans 15 amino acids. Germline values: CDR1 SQVTM, CDR2 ANQGSEA. The ends lost 1 base at V and 8 bases at J; junction bases unmatched: 13. DNA for the CDR3: TGCAGCGTTGAAGGAAGCCAGGGGGAACGGTGGGGCTACACCTTC. It translates to CSVEGSQGERWGYTF.

The chain couples TRBV5-1 to TRBJ2-1; D is unresolved. The germline V gene encodes CDR1 SGHRS and CDR2 YFSETQ. The CDR3 has 13 residues. V was trimmed by 1 base and J by 3 bases, leaving 5 bases between them. Here the CDR3 DNA reads TGCGCCAGCAGCTTGAGTAGCTACAATGAGCAGTTCTTC. Protein product: CASSLSSYNEQFF.

In this sample, this clone turned up once. The chain links TRBV2 to TRBJ2-7, with D tentatively TRBD1 or TRBD2 (5 bases each). Trimming took 7 bases from V and 4 from J, leaving 17 bases between them. CDR3 size: 14 residues. Germline-derived CDR1 and CDR2 are SNHLY and FYNNEI. Here the CDR3 reads CASNQGISGYEQYF. The CDR3 DNA sequence: TGTGCCAGCAACCAGGGTATCTCGGGGTACGAGCAGTACTTC.

The chain has TRBV13 and TRBJ1-2; 8 nucleotides match TRBD1. The CDR3 covers 16 residues. V shed 1 base, J shed 4 bases, and the junction held 8 bases outside the gene matches. Germline CDR1 and CDR2: PRHDT and FYEKMQ (reference sequence). The CDR3 DNA reads TGTGCCAGCAGCTTAGCGGCTGTAGGACAGGGCTATGGCTACACCTTC. It encodes CASSLAAVGQGYGYTF.

The rearrangement uses TRBV4-3 and TRBJ2-2; 8 nucleotides align to TRBD2. The germline CDR1 and CDR2 sequences are LGHNA and YSLEER. The CDR3 is 17 residues long. V was pared by 0 bases and J by 3 bases, with 6 bases of the junction left unmatched. The CDR3 here is CASSQDNWREDTGELFF. The CDR3 DNA follows: TGCGCCAGCAGCCAAGATAATTGGCGGGAGGACACCGGGGAGCTGTTTTTT.

This sequence joins TRBV29-1 and TRBJ2-2, with D uncertain. The germline V and J ends were trimmed by 3 bases and 3 bases, with 8 bases remaining between them. The CDR3 has 13 residues. CDR1 and CDR2 from the germline V gene are SQVTM and ANQGSEA. In DNA form, the CDR3 reads TGCAGCGTTGAGGGGTCGGACACCGGGGAGCTGTTTTTT. It encodes CSVEGSDTGELFF.

The chain carries TRBV7-6 and TRBJ2-1, with D unresolved. Trimming stripped 1 base from V and 6 bases from J, with 10 bases between. The CDR3 runs to 14 residues. CDR1 and CDR2 from the germline V gene are SGHVS and FNYEAQ. The CDR3 sequence is CASSLEARGNEQFF. CDR3 DNA: TGTGCCAGCAGCTTAGAGGCTAGAGGCAATGAGCAGTTCTTC. Drawing the rest from reference TRBV7-6 and TRBJ2-1, the complete variable domain is GAGVSQSPRYKVTKRGQDVALRCDPISGHVSLYWYRQALGQGPEFLTYFNYEAQQDKSGLPNDRFSAERPEGSISTLTIQRTEQRDSAMYRCASSLEARGNEQFFGPGTRLTVL.

The gene calls are TRBV6-5 and TRBJ2-7; 9 nucleotides agree with TRBD1. CDR3 length: 15 residues. After removal of 2 bases from V and 4 bases from J, the junction contained 6 bases not matched to a gene. Germline V CDR1 and CDR2: MNHEY, SVGAGI. This CDR3 is CASSYPGQGMYEQYF. The DNA for the CDR3 is TGTGCCAGCAGTTACCCCGGACAGGGGATGTACGAGCAGTACTTC.

The chain carries TRBV28 and TRBJ2-3; D gene ambiguous. Germline CDR1 and CDR2: MDHEN and SYDVKM. V was shortened by 5 bases and J by 6 bases, with 9 bases between the two germline ends. The CDR3 spans 12 residues. DNA of the CDR3: TGTGCCAGCAGTCGCCCCCCCGATACGCAGTATTTT. This codes for CASSRPPDTQYF.

The rearrangement links TRBV4-3 to TRBJ2-5, with D perhaps TRBD1 (6 bases). CDR3 length: 15 residues. Looked up from germline, CDR1 is LGHNA and CDR2 is YSLEER. The V end lost 1 base, the J end lost 4 bases, and 13 bases lay between the germline ends. CDR3 loop: CASSQGTEGRETQYF. Written as DNA, the CDR3 is TGCGCCAGCAGCCAAGGGACAGAGGGGCGAGAGACCCAGTACTTC.

DNA of the CDR3: TGTGCCAGCAGACGATGGACTAGCGCGATCACAGATACGCAGTATTTT. It is translated as CASRRWTSAITDTQYF. The chain combines TRBV5-6 with TRBJ2-3; 9 bases match TRBD2. The V and J ends lost 5 bases and 2 bases, in that order; junction bases with no gene match: 9. The length of the CDR3 is 16 residues. Germline CDR1 is SGHDT and CDR2 is YYEEEE.

J is TRBJ2-7 and V is TRBV4-3, with 9 positions matching TRBD1. The germline gives CDR1 LGHNA, CDR2 YSLEER. The CDR3 spans 15 residues. The trim removed 0 bases at V and 4 bases at J, leaving 4 bases unmatched. Here the CDR3 reads CASSQDRQGGYEQYF. The CDR3 DNA sequence: TGCGCCAGCAGCCAAGATCGACAGGGGGGATACGAGCAGTACTTC.

This chain links TRBV7-6 with TRBJ2-2; D may be TRBD1 (6 bases). The CDR3 consists of 16 residues. V lost 1 base, J lost 2 bases, and 11 bases lay in between. Germline V gives CDR1 SGHVS, CDR2 FNYEAQ. The CDR3 DNA reads TGTGCCAGCAGCTTAGAGGCCGGGACAAACACCGGGGAGCTGTTTTTT. It codes for CASSLEAGTNTGELFF.

Only one count was recorded for this clone. V gene TRBV10-2 combines with J gene TRBJ2-1; 9 bases align to TRBD2. This CDR3 has 13 residues. Germline-derived CDR1 and CDR2 are WSHSY and SAAADI. J lost 9 bases, V lost 4 bases, and 4 bases had no gene match. In DNA, the CDR3 is TGCGCCAGCAGTGCTGGACTAGCGCCTGAGCAGTTCTTC. Its protein is CASSAGLAPEQFF.

The chain carries TRBV6-1 and TRBJ2-7, with 10 nucleotides matching TRBD2. CDR1 MNHNS and CDR2 SASEGT come from the germline V gene. After removal of 4 bases from V and 4 bases from J, the junction contained 7 bases not matched to a gene. This CDR3 spans 15 amino acids. The CDR3 DNA is TGTGCCAGCAGTGCACCTAGCGGGAGAAGTTACGAGCAGTACTTC. This gives the protein CASSAPSGRSYEQYF.

The J gene is TRBJ2-7, the V gene TRBV7-9, with no clear D. The CDR3 has 14 residues. Trimming pared 0 bases from V and 3 bases from J, leaving 9 bases between. CDR1 SEHNR and CDR2 FQNEAQ come from the germline V gene (reference sequence). The CDR3 region is CASSLASADYEQYF. As DNA, the CDR3 is TGTGCCAGCAGCTTAGCGTCGGCCGACTACGAGCAGTACTTC.

This sequence joins TRBV27 and TRBJ1-2; the D gene is possibly TRBD1 (5 bases). Germline V gene data show CDR1 as MNHEY and CDR2 as SMNVEV (reference sequence). Trimming left V 6 bases short and J 3 bases short, with 14 bases between. The CDR3 contains 14 residues. CDR3 sequence: CASSTLREDYGYTF. CDR3 bases: TGTGCCAGCAGCACGCTCAGGGAGGACTATGGCTACACCTTC.

The chain combines TRBV5-6 with TRBJ2-7; D is uncertain. Germline V gives CDR1 SGHDT, CDR2 YYEEEE. CDR3 length: 12 residues. Trimming removed 1 base from V and 2 bases from J, with 4 bases in between. As DNA, the CDR3 is TGTGCCAGCAGCTTGAAGGCCTACGAGCAGTACTTC. It specifies CASSLKAYEQYF.

This chain links TRBV7-6 with TRBJ1-1; D is perhaps TRBD1 (5 bases). Germline-derived CDR1 and CDR2 are SGHVS and FNYEAQ. V was cut by 3 bases and J by 9 bases, with 11 bases left in between. The CDR3 extends over 12 amino acids. DNA for the CDR3: TGTGCCAGCAGCTTCGTGGAGGGGAAAGCTTTCTTT. It is translated as CASSFVEGKAFF.

V and J are TRBV7-6 and TRBJ2-5, with 10 bases fitting TRBD1. V shed 2 bases and J 4 bases; nucleotides not matched to a gene: 4. This CDR3 has 15 residues. CDR1 and CDR2 (germline): SGHVS, FNYEAQ. The CDR3 DNA sequence: TGTGCCAGCAGCTTATTGACAGGGGGCTTAGAGACCCAGTACTTC. Protein product: CASSLLTGGLETQYF.

The V gene is TRBV16, the J gene TRBJ2-7, with D perhaps being TRBD1 or TRBD2 (5 bases each). The CDR3 runs to 14 residues. Germline loops: CDR1 KGHSY, CDR2 FQNENV. Trimming took 1 base from V and 1 from J, leaving 8 bases between them. CDR3: CASSQWDGSYEQYF. The CDR3 DNA sequence: TGTGCCAGCAGCCAATGGGACGGGTCCTACGAGCAGTACTTC.

By share, this clone counts as medium-sized. V is TRBV14 and J is TRBJ2-2; D is tentatively TRBD1 or TRBD2 (5 bases each). Trimming took off 4 bases at V and 7 bases at J, with 10 bases between the two ends. This CDR3 comprises 13 residues. CDR1 SGHDN and CDR2 FVKESK come from the germline V gene. The CDR3 nucleotides are TGTGCCAGCAGCCTCCCTGGGGGCGGGGAGCTGTTTTTT. Translation gives CASSLPGGGELFF.

The gene calls are TRBV27 and TRBJ2-7, with D perhaps matching TRBD1 or TRBD2 (5 bases each). This CDR3 has 13 residues. The germline V gene has CDR1 MNHEY and CDR2 SMNVEV (reference sequence). V gave up 3 bases and J gave up 2 bases, with 8 bases separating them. In DNA, the CDR3 is TGTGCCAGCAGTTTTATGGGGGCCTACGAGCAGTACTTC. This gives the protein CASSFMGAYEQYF.

This chain uses TRBV6-5 with TRBJ2-1; the match to TRBD2 covers 12 bases. The trim removed 2 bases at V and 6 bases at J, leaving 5 bases unmatched. Per the germline V gene, CDR1 is MNHEY and CDR2 is SVGAGI. The CDR3 length is 16 residues. CDR3 coding DNA: TGTGCCAGCAGTTACCTGACTAGCGGGAGTGGCAATGAGCAGTTCTTC. Translating gives CASSYLTSGSGNEQFF.